One and the same sample provided the 3 T cell receptor beta chains below, sequenced in a study of cytotoxic CD8 clonotypes in ibrutinib-treated CLL (TCRdb year 2021). The library was built by means of the immunoSEQ multiplex PCR assay. TCRdb limited this immuneACCESS table to in-frame rearrangements with V and J called. A share of clones is missing; checked studies link under half to unresolved V genes, and the rest is unexplained. The sample has 150,000 or so clones on record, 76% of them singletons. The ten largest account for approximately 5.1% of the sample. What the time point label conveys for this sample: 20 to 30 months on ibrutinib. The sequencing used PBMCs, collected after 24 months of ibrutinib treatment. These receptors came from a human donor with chronic lymphocytic leukemia.

This clone was counted between two and nine times. J is TRBJ2-5 and V is TRBV15; TRBD1 might be the D (6 bases). V lost 2 bases and J 3 bases, leaving 16 bases between the germline ends. This CDR3 has 16 residues. Per the germline V gene, CDR1 is LNHNV and CDR2 is YYDKDF (reference sequence). CDR3 protein: CATSRRLTGGEETQYF. In DNA, the CDR3 is TGTGCCACCAGCAGACGTCTGACAGGCGGCGAAGAGACCCAGTACTTC. The variable domain in full, with the rest retrieved from reference TRBV15 and TRBJ2-5, is DAMVIQNPRYQVTQFGKPVTLSCSQTLNHNVMYWYQQKSSQAPKLLFHYYDKDFNNEADTPDNFQSRRPNTSFCFLDIRSPGLGDTAMYLCATSRRLTGGEETQYFGPGTRLLVL.

The chain joins TRBV7-8 to TRBJ2-3; D gene uncertain. V dropped 4 bases and J dropped 10 bases, with 12 bases sitting between them. The CDR3 extends over 12 amino acids. Germline loops: CDR1 SGHVS, CDR2 FQNEAQ. CDR3 DNA: TGTGCCAGCAGCTCCCTAAGGTGGGCGCAGTATTTT. Translated, it gives CASSSLRWAQYF.

The chain employs TRBV28 and TRBJ2-7, with TRBD2 matching over 10 bases. V trimming: 5 bases; J trimming: 0 bases; junction bases outside the gene matches: 13. CDR1 and CDR2 from the germline V gene are MDHEN and SYDVKM. The CDR3 spans 18 residues. This CDR3 reads CASSIDTRGLADSYEQYF. CDR3 DNA: TGTGCCAGCAGTATAGACACCCGCGGACTAGCGGACTCCTACGAGCAGTACTTC.